These T cell receptor beta chains were read from a single sample in a study of cytomegalovirus exposure and HLA in healthy donors. Produced via immunoSEQ multiplex PCR; TCRdb's table is partial and in-frame only. The sample yields approximately 160,000 clones, around 80% seen once. Sequencing input: PBMCs. These receptor sequences come from a human donor in good health. Both conserved end residues are part of each CDR3. D genes are given only for firm matches. The size field is filled for only some rows; it gives once, few, many or a size class.

clone_size,d_call,v_call,j_call,cdr3_aa,cdr3_nt
.,.,TRBV19,TRBJ1-2,CASSNDRNYGYTF,TGTGCCAGTAGTAACGACAGGAACTATGGCTACACCTTC
.,.,TRBV2,TRBJ1-3,CASSERSGRNTIYF,TGTGCCAGCAGTGAACGGTCAGGAAGAAACACCATATATTTT
.,.,TRBV6-1,TRBJ2-1,CASSAVGGNEQFF,TGTGCCAGCAGTGCCGTAGGGGGCAATGAGCAGTTCTTC
.,.,TRBV9,TRBJ1-2,CASSQGSGYGYTF,TGTGCCAGCAGCCAGGGGTCAGGATATGGCTACACCTTC
.,TRBD2,TRBV9,TRBJ2-7,CASSPLGLETYEQYF,TGTGCCAGCAGCCCACTCGGACTAGAGACCTACGAGCAGTACTTC
few,.,TRBV10-3,TRBJ1-5,CAIREGGSNQPQHF,TGTGCCATCAGGGAAGGGGGTAGCAATCAGCCCCAGCATTTT
.,TRBD2,TRBV5-4,TRBJ2-2,CASSSRFAGGQNTGELFF,TGTGCCAGCAGCTCGCGTTTCGCGGGGGGGCAAAACACCGGGGAGCTGTTTTTT
.,.,TRBV6-6,TRBJ1-1,CASSTGTTIWNTEAFF,TGTGCCAGCAGTACGGGGACAACTATTTGGAACACTGAAGCTTTCTTT
.,TRBD2,TRBV9,TRBJ2-3,CASSVRASGGVSTDTQYF,TGTGCCAGCAGCGTCAGGGCTAGCGGGGGCGTTAGCACAGATACGCAGTATTTT
.,TRBD2,TRBV7-9,TRBJ2-3,CASSLVFSGDRADTQYF,TGTGCCAGCAGCTTAGTGTTTAGCGGGGATCGGGCAGATACGCAGTATTTT
.,TRBD1,TRBV6-5,TRBJ1-2,CASSYSFTGGGYTF,TGTGCCAGCAGTTACTCGTTTACAGGGGGTGGCTACACCTTC
.,.,TRBV6-5,TRBJ2-1,CASRPDRKDNEQFF,TGTGCCAGCAGACCGGACAGAAAAGACAATGAGCAGTTCTTC
few,TRBD1,TRBV5-1,TRBJ2-7,CASSLGTGLSYEQYF,TGCGCCAGCAGCTTAGGGACAGGGCTCTCCTACGAGCAGTACTTC
.,TRBD1,TRBV7-8,TRBJ1-5,CASSLVAGGRNQPQHF,TGTGCCAGCAGCTTAGTTGCAGGGGGCCGCAATCAGCCCCAGCATTTT
.,.,TRBV5-6,TRBJ1-2,CASSPKGVEDGYTF,TGTGCCAGCAGCCCCAAGGGGGTTGAGGATGGCTACACCTTC
.,.,TRBV18,TRBJ1-4,CASSPLGLRGEKLFF,TGTGCCAGCTCACCGTTAGGGCTACGGGGAGAAAAACTGTTTTTT
.,TRBD2,TRBV5-1,TRBJ2-5,CASKLGVAGGRETQYF,TGCGCCAGCAAGCTTGGGGTAGCGGGTGGGAGGGAGACCCAGTACTTC
few,.,TRBV5-1,TRBJ2-1,CASSLGGDSSREQFF,TGCGCCAGCAGCTTGGGGGGAGACTCCTCACGTGAGCAGTTCTTC
.,.,TRBV6-6,TRBJ2-7,CASSGPYEQYF,TGTGCCAGCAGTGGCCCCTACGAGCAGTACTTC
.,.,TRBV7-2,TRBJ2-7,CASSFPGRGSSYEQYF,TGTGCCAGCAGCTTTCCCGGCAGGGGTTCCTCCTACGAGCAGTACTTC
few,TRBD1,TRBV7-2,TRBJ2-7,CASSWLTGTSEQYF,TGTGCCAGCAGCTGGTTGACAGGGACCTCCGAGCAGTACTTC
.,.,TRBV7-2,TRBJ2-7,CASSLAAGSYEQYF,TGTGCCAGCAGCTTAGCGGCGGGCTCCTACGAGCAGTACTTC
few,.,TRBV5-5,TRBJ2-2,CASSSLRENTGELFF,TGTGCCAGCAGCTCGTTGAGGGAAAACACCGGGGAGCTGTTTTTT
once,TRBD2,TRBV2,TRBJ2-7,CASSPTSGVIYEQYF,TGTGCCAGCAGTCCTACTAGCGGGGTAATCTACGAGCAGTACTTC
few,TRBD2,TRBV5-1,TRBJ2-7,CASSFGTSGDYEQYF,TGCGCCAGCAGCTTCGGGACTAGCGGGGACTACGAGCAGTACTTC
.,.,TRBV7-2,TRBJ2-2,CASSLVGSSGGELFF,TGTGCCAGCAGCTTAGTGGGCAGCTCAGGCGGGGAGCTGTTTTTT
.,.,TRBV5-1,TRBJ1-5,CASSWDGGGYQPQHF,TGCGCCAGCAGCTGGGACGGCGGAGGGTATCAGCCCCAGCATTTT
.,.,TRBV7-2,TRBJ1-5,CASSLGRESNQPQHF,TGTGCCAGCAGCTTGGGGAGGGAGAGCAATCAGCCCCAGCATTTT
.,.,TRBV5-1,TRBJ2-1,CASRRGRVLYNEQFF,TGCGCCAGCAGACGAGGCAGGGTCCTGTACAATGAGCAGTTCTTC
.,.,TRBV9,TRBJ1-5,CASSVGGYDQPQHF,TGTGCCAGCAGCGTAGGAGGGTATGATCAGCCCCAGCATTTT
.,.,TRBV15,TRBJ1-5,CATSRPEGGVGNQPQHF,TGTGCCACCAGCAGGCCTGAGGGGGGGGTAGGCAATCAGCCCCAGCATTTT
.,.,TRBV11-3,TRBJ2-1,CASSLGTRADEQFF,TGTGCCAGCAGCTTAGGTACTAGAGCGGATGAGCAGTTCTTC
once,.,TRBV27,TRBJ1-5,CASSRYSNQPQHF,TGTGCCAGCAGCAGATATAGCAATCAGCCCCAGCATTTT
.,TRBD2,TRBV7-3,TRBJ2-1,CSSSLRTSGNNEQFF,TGTTCCAGCAGCCTCCGGACTAGCGGCAACAATGAGCAGTTCTTC
.,TRBD1,TRBV29-1,TRBJ2-7,CSVESPGQGACEQYF,TGCAGCGTTGAATCGCCGGGACAGGGGGCTTGCGAGCAGTACTTC